This T cell receptor (beta chain) was obtained from a study of T cells after yellow fever vaccination. Study-wide results and limits: Researchers cautioned that FACS-sorted repertoires could harbor abundant clonotypes contaminating from the bulk population.

This clonotype was seen more than once but under ten times. Its antigen is still unknown. Trimming at V came to 1 base and at J to 8 bases, leaving 5 bases not matched to a gene. This CDR3 is built from 14 residues. Germline CDR1 is SGHDT and CDR2 is YYEEEE. It was through 5'RACE template switching that TCR cDNA was made, with a universal primer site and UMIs added. Via MiXCR, TCRdb re-called the 5' RACE reads, giving one row per CDR3 protein. In the table there are a few hundred thousand distinct CDR3 sequences, around 17% of which are singletons. The sequence came from a man aged 18-30 years who received the YFV17D yellow fever vaccine. The sequencing here drew on PBMCs, taken 5 days after the first yellow fever vaccination. The rearrangement links TRBV5-6 to TRBJ2-1; 8 nucleotides line up with TRBD2. CDR3 nucleotides: TGTGCCAGCAGCTTGCCGGGGGGGCCCGATGAGCAGTTCTTC. It yields the protein CASSLPGGPDEQFF.